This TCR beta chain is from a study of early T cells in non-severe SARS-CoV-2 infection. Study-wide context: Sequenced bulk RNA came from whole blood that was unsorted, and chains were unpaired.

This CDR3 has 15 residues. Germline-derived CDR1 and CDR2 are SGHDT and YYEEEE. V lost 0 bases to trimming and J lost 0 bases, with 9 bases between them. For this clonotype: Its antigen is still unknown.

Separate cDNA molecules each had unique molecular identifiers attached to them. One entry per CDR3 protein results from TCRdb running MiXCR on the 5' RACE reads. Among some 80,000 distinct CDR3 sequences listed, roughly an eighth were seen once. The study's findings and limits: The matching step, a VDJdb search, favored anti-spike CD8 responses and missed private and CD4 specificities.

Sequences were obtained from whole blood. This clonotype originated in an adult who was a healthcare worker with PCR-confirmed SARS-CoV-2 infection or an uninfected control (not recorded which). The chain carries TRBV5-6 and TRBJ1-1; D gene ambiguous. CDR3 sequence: CASSLDRLLNTEAFF. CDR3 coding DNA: TGTGCCAGCAGCTTGGATAGACTATTGAACACTGAAGCTTTCTTT.